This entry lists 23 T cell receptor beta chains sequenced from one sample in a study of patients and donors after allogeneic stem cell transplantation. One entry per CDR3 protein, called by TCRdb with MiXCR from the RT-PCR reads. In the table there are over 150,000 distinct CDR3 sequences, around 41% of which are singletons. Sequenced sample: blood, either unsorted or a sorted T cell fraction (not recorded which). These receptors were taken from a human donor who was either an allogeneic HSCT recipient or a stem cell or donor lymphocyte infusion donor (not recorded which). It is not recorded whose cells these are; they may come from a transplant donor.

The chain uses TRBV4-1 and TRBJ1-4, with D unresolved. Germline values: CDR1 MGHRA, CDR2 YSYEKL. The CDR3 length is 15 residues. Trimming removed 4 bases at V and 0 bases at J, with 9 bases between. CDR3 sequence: CASSPPGATNEKLFF. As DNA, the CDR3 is TGCGCCAGCAGCCCCCCAGGAGCAACTAATGAAAAACTGTTTTTT.

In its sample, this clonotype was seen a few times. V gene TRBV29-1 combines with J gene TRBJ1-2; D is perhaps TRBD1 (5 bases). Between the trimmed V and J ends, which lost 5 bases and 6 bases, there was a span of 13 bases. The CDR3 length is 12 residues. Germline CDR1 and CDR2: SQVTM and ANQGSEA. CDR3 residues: CSVFRGLDGYTF. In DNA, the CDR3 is TGCAGCGTTTTTAGGGGTTTGGATGGCTACACCTTC.

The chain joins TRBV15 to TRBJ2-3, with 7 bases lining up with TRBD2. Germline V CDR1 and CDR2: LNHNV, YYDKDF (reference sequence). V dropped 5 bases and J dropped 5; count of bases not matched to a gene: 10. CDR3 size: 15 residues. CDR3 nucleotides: TGTGCCACCAGCTCAGGCGCTAGCGGAATAGATACGCAGTATTTT. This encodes CATSSGASGIDTQYF.

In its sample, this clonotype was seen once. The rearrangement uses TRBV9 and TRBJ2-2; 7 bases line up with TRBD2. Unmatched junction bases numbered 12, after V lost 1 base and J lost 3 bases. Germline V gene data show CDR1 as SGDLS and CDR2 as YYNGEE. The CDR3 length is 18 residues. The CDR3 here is CASSVRIRGGSDTGELFF. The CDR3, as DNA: TGTGCCAGCAGCGTAAGAATAAGGGGAGGGAGTGACACCGGGGAGCTGTTTTTT. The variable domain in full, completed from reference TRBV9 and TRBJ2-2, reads DSGVTQTPKHLITATGQRVTLRCSPRSGDLSVYWYQQSLDQGLQFLIQYYNGEERAKGNILERFSAQQFPDLHSELNLSSLELGDSALYFCASSVRIRGGSDTGELFFGEGSRLTVL.

CDR3 region: CATSRGGAEPTDTQYF. The CDR3 DNA is TGTGCCACCAGCAGAGGGGGAGCGGAACCCACAGATACGCAGTATTTT. V and J are TRBV15 and TRBJ2-3, with TRBD2 as a possible D gene (5 bases). V lost 1 base and J 2 bases, leaving 13 bases between the germline ends. The CDR3 has 16 amino acids. Germline V gene lookup returns CDR1 LNHNV and CDR2 YYDKDF (reference sequence).

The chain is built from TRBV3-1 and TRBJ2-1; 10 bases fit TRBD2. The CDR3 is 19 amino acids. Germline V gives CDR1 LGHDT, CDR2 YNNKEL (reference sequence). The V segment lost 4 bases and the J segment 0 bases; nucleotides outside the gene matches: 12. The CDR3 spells CASSLPLAGVPSSYNEQFF. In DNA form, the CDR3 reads TGTGCCAGCAGCCTCCCGCTAGCGGGAGTTCCGAGCTCCTACAATGAGCAGTTCTTC.

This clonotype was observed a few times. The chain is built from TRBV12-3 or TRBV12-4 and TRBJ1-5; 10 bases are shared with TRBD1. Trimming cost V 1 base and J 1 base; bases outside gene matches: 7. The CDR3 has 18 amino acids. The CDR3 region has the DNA TGTGCCAGCAGTTTAGGGACAGGGGGTATTCACAGCAATCAGCCCCAGCATTTT. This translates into CASSLGTGGIHSNQPQHF.

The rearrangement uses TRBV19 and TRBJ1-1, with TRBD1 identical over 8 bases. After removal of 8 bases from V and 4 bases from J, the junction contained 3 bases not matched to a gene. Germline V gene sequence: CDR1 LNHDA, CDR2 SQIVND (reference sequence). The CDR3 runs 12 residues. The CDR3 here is CASQQGVTEAFF. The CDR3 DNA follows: TGTGCCAGTCAACAGGGGGTCACTGAAGCTTTCTTT.

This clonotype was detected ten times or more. This CDR3 reads CASSYFGGTEAFF. In DNA, the CDR3 is TGTGCCAGCAGTTACTTCGGGGGTACTGAAGCTTTCTTT. The chain employs TRBV6-5 and TRBJ1-1; TRBD1 is a possible D gene (5 bases). This CDR3 has 13 residues. Germline V gives CDR1 MNHEY, CDR2 SVGAGI. The germline V and J ends were trimmed by 1 base and 5 bases, with 8 bases remaining between them.

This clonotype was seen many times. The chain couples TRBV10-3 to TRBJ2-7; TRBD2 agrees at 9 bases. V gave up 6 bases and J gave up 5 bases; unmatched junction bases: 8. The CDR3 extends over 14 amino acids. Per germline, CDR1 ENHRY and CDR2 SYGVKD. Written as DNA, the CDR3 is TGTGCCATCAGATCTGCGGGAGGGCCCCACGAGCAGTACTTC. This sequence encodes CAIRSAGGPHEQYF.

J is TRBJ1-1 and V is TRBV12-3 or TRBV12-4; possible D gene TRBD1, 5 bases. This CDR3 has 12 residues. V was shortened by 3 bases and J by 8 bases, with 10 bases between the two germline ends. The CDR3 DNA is TGTGCCAGCAGTTTTGGTGGGGACGAAGCTTTCTTT. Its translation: CASSFGGDEAFF.

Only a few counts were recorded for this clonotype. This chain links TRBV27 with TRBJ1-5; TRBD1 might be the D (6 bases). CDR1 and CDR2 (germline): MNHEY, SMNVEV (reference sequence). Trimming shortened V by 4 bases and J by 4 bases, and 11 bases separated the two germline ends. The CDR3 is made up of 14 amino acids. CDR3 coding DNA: TGTGCCAGCAGTTCTACAGGGTCAAATCAGCCCCAGCATTTT. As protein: CASSSTGSNQPQHF.

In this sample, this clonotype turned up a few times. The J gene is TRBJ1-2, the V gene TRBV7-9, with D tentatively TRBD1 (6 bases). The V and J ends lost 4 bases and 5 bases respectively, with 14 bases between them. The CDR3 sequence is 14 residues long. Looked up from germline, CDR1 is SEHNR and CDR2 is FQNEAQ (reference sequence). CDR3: CASSYREVWYGYTF. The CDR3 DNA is TGTGCCAGCAGCTACAGGGAAGTTTGGTATGGCTACACCTTC.

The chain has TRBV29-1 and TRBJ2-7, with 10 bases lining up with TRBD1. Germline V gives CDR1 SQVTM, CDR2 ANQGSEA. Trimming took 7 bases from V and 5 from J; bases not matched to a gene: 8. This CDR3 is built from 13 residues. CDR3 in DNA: TGCAGCGGAACCGGGACAGGGGTCCACGAGCAGTACTTC. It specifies CSGTGTGVHEQYF.

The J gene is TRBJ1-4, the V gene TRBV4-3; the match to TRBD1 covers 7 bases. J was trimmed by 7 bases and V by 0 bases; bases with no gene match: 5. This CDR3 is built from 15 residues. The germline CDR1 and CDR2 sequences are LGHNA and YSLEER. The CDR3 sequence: CASSQDFGQAEKLFF. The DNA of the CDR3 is TGCGCCAGCAGCCAAGATTTCGGACAGGCTGAAAAACTGTTTTTT.

CDR3 in amino acids: CASSFATGGFHDGYTF. CDR3 sequence (DNA): TGTGCCAGCAGCTTCGCGACAGGGGGCTTTCATGATGGCTACACCTTC. The genes are TRBV7-9 and TRBJ1-2, with 10 bases that match TRBD1. Trimming cost V 3 bases and J 6 bases; bases outside gene matches: 10. There are 16 residues in the CDR3. Germline CDR1 is SEHNR and CDR2 is FQNEAQ (reference sequence).

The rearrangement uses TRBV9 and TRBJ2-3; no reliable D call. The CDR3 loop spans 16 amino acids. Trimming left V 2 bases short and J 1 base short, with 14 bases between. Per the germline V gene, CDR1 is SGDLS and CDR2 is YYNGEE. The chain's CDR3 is CASSVDGGTGTDTQYF. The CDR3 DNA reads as TGTGCCAGCAGCGTCGACGGCGGAACTGGCACAGATACGCAGTATTTT.

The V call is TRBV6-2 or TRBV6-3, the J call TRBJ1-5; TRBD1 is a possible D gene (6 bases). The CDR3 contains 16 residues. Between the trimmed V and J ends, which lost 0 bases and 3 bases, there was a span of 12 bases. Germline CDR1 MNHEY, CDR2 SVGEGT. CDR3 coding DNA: TGTGCCAGCAGTTACTCGGGGGGGGCTACCAATCAGCCCCAGCATTTT. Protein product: CASSYSGGATNQPQHF.

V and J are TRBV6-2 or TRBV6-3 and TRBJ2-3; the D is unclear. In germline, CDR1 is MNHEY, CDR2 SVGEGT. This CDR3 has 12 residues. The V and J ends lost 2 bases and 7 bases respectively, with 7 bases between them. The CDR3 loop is CASSYRMNTQYF. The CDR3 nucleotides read TGTGCCAGCAGTTACCGTATGAATACGCAGTATTTT.

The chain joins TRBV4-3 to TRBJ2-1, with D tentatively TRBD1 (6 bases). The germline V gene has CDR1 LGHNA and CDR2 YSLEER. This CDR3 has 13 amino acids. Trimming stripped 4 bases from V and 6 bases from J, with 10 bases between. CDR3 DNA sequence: TGCGCCAGCAGCCCGTACAGGGTCAATGAGCAGTTCTTC. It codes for CASSPYRVNEQFF.

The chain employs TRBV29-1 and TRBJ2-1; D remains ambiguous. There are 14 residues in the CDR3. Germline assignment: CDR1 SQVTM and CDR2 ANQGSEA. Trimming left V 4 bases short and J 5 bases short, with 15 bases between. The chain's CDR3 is CSVVLTSINNEQFF. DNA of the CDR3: TGCAGCGTTGTATTAACTTCGATAAACAATGAGCAGTTCTTC.

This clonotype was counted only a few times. The CDR3 coding sequence is TGTGCCAGCAGCCCAGGCGGGAGTAGGTACGAGCAGTACTTC. Translating it yields CASSPGGSRYEQYF. The chain uses TRBV28 and TRBJ2-7; 7 bases map to TRBD2. After removal of 6 bases from V and 4 bases from J, the junction contained 9 bases not matched to a gene. The germline CDR1 and CDR2 sequences are MDHEN and SYDVKM. The CDR3 totals 14 residues.

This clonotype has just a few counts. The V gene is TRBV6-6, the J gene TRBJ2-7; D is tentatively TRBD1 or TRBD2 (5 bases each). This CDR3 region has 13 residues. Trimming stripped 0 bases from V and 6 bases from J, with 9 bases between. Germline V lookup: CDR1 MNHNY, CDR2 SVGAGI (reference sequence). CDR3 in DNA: TGTGCCAGCAGTTACTCGGCTGGGGGCGAGCAGTACTTC. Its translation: CASSYSAGGEQYF.